These T cell receptor beta chains were read from a single sample in a study of blood T cell repertoires in COVID-19. Clones were sequenced by immunoSEQ multiplex PCR, and TCRdb holds only the in-frame ones, with some missing. The sample has 80,000 to 95,000 clones, 80% seen once. Sequencing was carried out using peripheral blood. These receptors were collected from a woman of 80 years or more with active or convalescent COVID-19. Each CDR3 is given with its conserved first and last residue. A D gene is named only where the DNA matches it firmly. The listing skips clone size in some rows; elsewhere it reads once, few, many or a size class.

TRBJ2-3 . TRBV5-6 . CASSGLGASTDTQYF TGTGCCAGCTCCGGGTTAGGGGCTAGCACAGATACGCAGTATTTT
TRBJ2-7 few TRBV6-1 . CASSDRVFHEQYF TGTGCCAGCAGTGACAGGGTCTTCCACGAGCAGTACTTC
TRBJ2-3 . TRBV19 . CASSPPDGWVNTQYF TGTGCCAGTAGTCCTCCCGACGGGTGGGTGAATACGCAGTATTTT
TRBJ1-1 . TRBV5-1 . CASGTARTLGDTEAFF TGCGCCAGCGGAACAGCCAGAACGCTCGGGGACACTGAAGCTTTCTTT
TRBJ2-1 once TRBV4-1 TRBD2 CASSPPKRVSGRAAAYNEQFF TGCGCCAGCAGCCCGCCGAAGAGGGTTAGCGGGAGGGCCGCGGCCTACAATGAGCAGTTCTTC
TRBJ2-1 . TRBV27 TRBD2 CASRRTSGRTHEQFF TGTGCCAGCAGGCGCACTAGCGGGAGGACCCATGAGCAGTTCTTC
TRBJ2-5 . TRBV19 . CASSIRQQETQYF TGTGCCAGTAGTATAAGACAGCAAGAGACCCAGTACTTC
TRBJ1-6 once TRBV6-5 TRBD1 CASSGTAISLHF TGTGCCAGCAGCGGGACAGCAATATCCCTCCACTTT
TRBJ2-7 . TRBV18 . CASSPWANPYEQYF TGTGCCAGCTCACCATGGGCCAACCCCTACGAGCAGTACTTC
TRBJ2-2 . TRBV14 TRBD2 CASSQRGLAPGELFF TGTGCCAGCAGCCAACGGGGACTAGCGCCCGGGGAGCTGTTTTTT
TRBJ2-2 . TRBV11-1 . CASSLGQTGDTGELFF TGTGCCAGCAGCCTGGGACAGACGGGAGACACCGGGGAGCTGTTTTTT
TRBJ1-4 . TRBV5-8 . CASSPGTRFGNEKLFF TGTGCCAGCAGCCCCGGGACAAGGTTCGGTAATGAAAAACTGTTTTTT
TRBJ1-1 . TRBV3-1/TRBV3-2 . CASSQEEGMNTEAFF TGTGCCAGCAGCCAAGAGGAGGGAATGAACACTGAAGCTTTCTTT
TRBJ2-3 once TRBV5-1 . CASSLAGWPDTQYF TGCGCCAGCAGCTTGGCCGGGTGGCCAGATACGCAGTATTTT
TRBJ2-3 . TRBV19 . CASSLGGLTSTDTQYF TGTGCCAGTAGTCTGGGGGGGCTAACTAGCACAGATACGCAGTATTTT
TRBJ1-1 few TRBV28 . CASFDGRGNTEAFF TGTGCCAGCTTCGATGGCAGGGGGAACACTGAAGCTTTCTTT
TRBJ2-2 . TRBV16 TRBD1 CASSLTGAAGELFF TGTGCCAGCAGCCTGACAGGGGCTGCGGGGGAGCTGTTTTTT
TRBJ1-2 once TRBV2 . CASSEGISRGGGYGYTF TGTGCCAGCAGTGAAGGAATCAGTAGGGGCGGCGGCTATGGCTACACCTTC
TRBJ1-6 . TRBV28 . CASSRTSYNSPLHF TGTGCCAGCAGCCGGACATCCTATAATTCACCCCTCCACTTT
TRBJ2-2 once TRBV1 . CTSSPKFWRGGPGELFF TGCACCAGCAGCCCAAAATTCTGGCGGGGGGGCCCCGGGGAGCTGTTTTTT
TRBJ2-3 . TRBV7-2 . CASSLGWGADTQYF TGTGCCAGCAGCTTAGGTTGGGGGGCAGATACGCAGTATTTT
TRBJ2-7 . TRBV5-4 TRBD2 CASHPAGGLYEQYF TGTGCCAGCCATCCAGCGGGGGGGTTGTACGAGCAGTACTTC
TRBJ1-6 . TRBV18 . CASSQTVHNSPLHF TGTGCCAGCTCACAGACAGTGCATAATTCACCCCTCCACTTT
TRBJ2-7 . TRBV11-3 TRBD1 CASSKDRDEQYF TGTGCCAGCAGCAAGGACAGGGACGAGCAGTACTTC
TRBJ2-3 . TRBV2 TRBD2 CASSILAGGRSDTQYF TGTGCCAGCAGCATACTAGCGGGGGGAAGGTCGGATACGCAGTATTTT
TRBJ1-6 . TRBV28 . CASRLRRANSPLHF TGTGCCAGCAGATTGAGGAGGGCTAATTCACCCCTCCACTTT
TRBJ2-4 . TRBV2 . CASSEDSGRGVIQYF TGTGCCAGCAGTGAAGACTCGGGGCGGGGTGTCATTCAGTACTTC
TRBJ1-2 . TRBV4-3 . CASSQDVSGTPDNYGYTF TGCGCCAGCAGCCAAGATGTCTCCGGGACACCGGATAACTATGGCTACACCTTC
TRBJ1-1 . TRBV4-1 . CASSQLLQGNTEAFF TGCGCCAGCAGCCAACTTTTACAGGGAAACACTGAAGCTTTCTTT
TRBJ1-1 . TRBV29-1 . CSVERSEAFF TGCAGCGTTGAGAGGTCTGAAGCTTTCTTT
TRBJ1-5 . TRBV6-2/TRBV6-3 . CASSPPGSNQPQHF TGTGCCAGCAGCCCCCCGGGGAGCAATCAGCCCCAGCATTTT
TRBJ2-2 . TRBV2 . CAARSLNTGELFF TGTGCCGCGCGGAGTTTGAACACCGGGGAGCTGTTTTTT
TRBJ1-6 . TRBV28 TRBD1 CASSLWVGTGDSPLHF TGTGCCAGCAGTTTATGGGTCGGGACAGGGGACTCACCCCTCCACTTT
TRBJ2-2 once TRBV3-1/TRBV3-2 TRBD2 CASSRGELAGGPFGELFF TGTGCCAGCAGCCGAGGCGAACTAGCGGGAGGGCCCTTCGGGGAGCTGTTTTTT
TRBJ2-5 . TRBV27 TRBD1 CASDITGTGFDETQYF TGTGCCAGTGATATAACCGGGACAGGGTTCGATGAGACCCAGTACTTC
TRBJ1-5 . TRBV1 . CTSSLGRVYQPQHF TGCACCAGCAGCCTCGGCAGGGTCTATCAGCCCCAGCATTTT
TRBJ1-2 . TRBV3-1/TRBV3-2 . CASSQGSSGTLYGYTF TGTGCCAGCAGCCAAGGTTCTTCCGGGACTCTCTATGGCTACACCTTC
TRBJ2-7 . TRBV10-3 TRBD2 CAISEGGTSGRGGSYEQYF TGTGCCATCAGTGAAGGGGGGACTAGCGGGAGGGGTGGCTCCTACGAGCAGTACTTC
TRBJ2-2 . TRBV5-1 TRBD1 CASSLVVGGPGELFF TGCGCCAGCAGCTTGGTGGTAGGGGGCCCCGGGGAGCTGTTTTTT
TRBJ2-7 . TRBV27 TRBD1 CASSLSGLGQGRVSYGEQYF TGTGCCAGCAGTTTATCGGGCCTCGGACAGGGGAGAGTCTCTTACGGCGAGCAGTACTTC
TRBJ1-2 . TRBV9 . CASSVEGQGGRGYTF TGTGCCAGCAGCGTAGAGGGTCAGGGCGGACGTGGCTACACCTTC
TRBJ1-1 . TRBV6-4 . CASSALGPPSDTEAFF TGTGCCAGCAGTGCCCTGGGCCCACCATCGGACACTGAAGCTTTCTTT
TRBJ1-5 . TRBV28 . CASSLPGANVEPQHF TGTGCCAGCAGTCTGCCCGGTGCGAATGTGGAGCCCCAGCATTTT